This T cell receptor beta chain was sequenced in a study of CD8 T cells in ankylosing spondylitis. Study-wide results and limits: Reportedly, significant enrichment of disease-linked clones occurred in matched ankylosing spondylitis synovial fluid. Several of the motif variants were reported before in synovial fluid and blood from reactive arthritis. Disease-associated clones were CD8+ and fairly uncommon in peripheral blood. A TCR beta motif of several highly homologous variants appeared characteristic of ankylosing spondylitis blood.

Concerning this clonotype: Antigen specificity is unknown.

Quantitative molecular-barcoded 5'-RACE generated the TCR beta libraries. TCRdb reanalysed the 5' RACE reads using MiXCR and keeps one entry per CDR3 protein. Here the sample spans hundreds of thousands of distinct CDR3 sequences, 10% to 15% being singletons. CDR3 length equals 13 residues. V was shortened by 4 bases and J by 5 bases, with 8 bases between the two germline ends. Germline V gene lookup returns CDR1 SEHNR and CDR2 FQNEAQ (reference sequence). V and J are TRBV7-9 and TRBJ1-4; D is possibly TRBD1 (5 bases). The TCR comes from a male donor with ankylosing spondylitis. Material: blood, either unsorted or a sorted T cell fraction (not recorded which). DNA of the CDR3: TGTGCCAGCAGCTGGGACGTGAATGAAAAACTGTTTTTT. It is translated as CASSWDVNEKLFF.